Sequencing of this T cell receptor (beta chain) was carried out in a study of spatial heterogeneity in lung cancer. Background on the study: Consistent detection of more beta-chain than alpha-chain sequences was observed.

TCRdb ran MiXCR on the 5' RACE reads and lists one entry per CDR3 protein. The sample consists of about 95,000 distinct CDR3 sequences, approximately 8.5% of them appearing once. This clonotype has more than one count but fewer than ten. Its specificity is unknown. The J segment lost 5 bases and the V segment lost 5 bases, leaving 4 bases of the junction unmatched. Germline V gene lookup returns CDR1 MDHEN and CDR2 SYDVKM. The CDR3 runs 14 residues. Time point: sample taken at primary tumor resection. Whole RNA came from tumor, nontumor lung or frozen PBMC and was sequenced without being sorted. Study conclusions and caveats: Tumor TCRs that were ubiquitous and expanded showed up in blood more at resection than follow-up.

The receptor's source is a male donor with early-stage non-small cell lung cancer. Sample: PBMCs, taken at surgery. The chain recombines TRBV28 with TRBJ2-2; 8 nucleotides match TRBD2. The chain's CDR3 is CASSGGTSTGELFF. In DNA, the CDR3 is TGTGCCAGCAGTGGCGGGACTAGTACCGGGGAGCTGTTTTTT.